The following is a T cell receptor (beta chain) sequence with its context. Antigen specificity is unknown. Germline V gives CDR1 GTSNPN, CDR2 SVGIG (reference sequence). The CDR3 length is 14 residues. Trimming stripped 3 bases from V and 4 bases from J, with 15 bases between. This record comes from a study of CD8+ T cells in alopecia areata. Turning to the study itself: Among treated patients, oral tofacitinib was administered at 5 to 10 mg twice daily. Severity was scored as percentage of affected scalp area in treated patients.

Extracted from the samples, RNA was reverse transcribed into cDNA to serve as the sequencing template. Profiling relied on immunoSEQ multiplex PCR, and the TCRdb table lists in-frame clones only, not all of them. The sample lists approximately 200,000 clones, 58% occurring once. Study outcomes and limitations: For lesional scalp, especially alopecia totalis/universalis, clonality was higher than in normal scalp.

Treatment denoted: oral pan-JAK inhibitor, 5-10 mg twice daily. The researchers isolated CD4+ and CD8+ T cells from PBMCs by sorting. The sequencing used CD4+ T cells sorted from blood, collected at week 24, from a patient treated with tofacitinib. V and J are TRBV30 and TRBJ1-2, with D perhaps TRBD1 (6 bases). This sequence was found in a human donor with alopecia areata. For the CDR3, the DNA is TGTGCCTGGAGACAGGGCGGCTTGACCTATGGCTACACCTTC. It yields the protein CAWRQGGLTYGYTF.